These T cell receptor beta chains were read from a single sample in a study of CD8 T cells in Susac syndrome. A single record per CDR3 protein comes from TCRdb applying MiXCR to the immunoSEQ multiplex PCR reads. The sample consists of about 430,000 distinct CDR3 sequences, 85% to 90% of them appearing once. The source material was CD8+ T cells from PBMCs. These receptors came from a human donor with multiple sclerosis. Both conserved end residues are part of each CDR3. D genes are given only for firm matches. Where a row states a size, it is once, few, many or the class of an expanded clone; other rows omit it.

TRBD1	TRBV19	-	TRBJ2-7	TGTGCCAGTAGCCCCGAGGGGACAGGAATCTACGAGCAGTACTTC	CASSPEGTGIYEQYF
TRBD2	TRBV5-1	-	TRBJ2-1	TGCGCCAGCAGCTGGACTAGCTCCTACAATGAGCAGTTCTTC	CASSWTSSYNEQFF
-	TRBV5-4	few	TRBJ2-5	TGTGCCAGCAGCTCGACTATCCGAGAGACCCAGTACTTC	CASSSTIRETQYF
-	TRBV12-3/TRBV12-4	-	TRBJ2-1	TGTGCCAGCAGTTTAGGGGTATGGGGGGATGAGCAGTTCTTC	CASSLGVWGDEQFF
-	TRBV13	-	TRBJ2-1	TGTGCCAGCAGCTTTCGGGCTTCATCCAACAATGAGCAGTTCTTC	CASSFRASSNNEQFF
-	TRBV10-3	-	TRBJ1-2	TGTGCCATCAGTGAGTCGGCGGGGAGTCACTATGGCTACACCTTC	CAISESAGSHYGYTF
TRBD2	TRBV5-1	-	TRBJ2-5	TGCGCCAGCAGCGTAACTCCGACTAGCTCTAATGAAGAGACCCAGTACTTC	CASSVTPTSSNEETQYF
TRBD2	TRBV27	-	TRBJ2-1	TGTGCCAGCAGTTTCATACTAGCGGGGGGGCCTTCTGAGCAGTTCTTC	CASSFILAGGPSEQFF
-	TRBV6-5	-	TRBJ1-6	TGTGCCAGCAGCACCGAGACAGAACATAATTCACCCCTCCACTTT	CASSTETEHNSPLHF
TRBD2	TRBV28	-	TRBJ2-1	TGTGCCAGCCGGGCCGGGACTAGCTCCTACAATGAGCAGTTCTTC	CASRAGTSSYNEQFF
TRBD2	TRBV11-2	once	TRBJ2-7	TGTGCCAGCAGCACCCCCCTTGGGACTCTTATATCCGGACTAGTCTCCTACGAGCAGTACTTC	CASSTPLGTLISGLVSYEQYF
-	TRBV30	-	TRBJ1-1	TGTGCCTGGAGTGGAGCGGTTACTGAAGCTTTCTTT	CAWSGAVTEAFF
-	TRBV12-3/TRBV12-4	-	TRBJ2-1	TGTGCCAGCACCTCGGGCCTTACGGACAATGAGCAGTTCTTC	CASTSGLTDNEQFF
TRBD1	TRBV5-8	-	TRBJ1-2	TGTGCCAGCAGCTCTTTGGACAGGGAGTTGAGAGGCTACACCTTC	CASSSLDRELRGYTF
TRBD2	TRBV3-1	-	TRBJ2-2	TGTGCCAGCAAAGTCGGGACTAGCGATACCGGGGAGCTGTTTTTT	CASKVGTSDTGELFF
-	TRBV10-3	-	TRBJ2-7	TGTGCCATCAGTGAGTCTGCGGACCCCCCCTTCTACGAGCAGTACTTC	CAISESADPPFYEQYF
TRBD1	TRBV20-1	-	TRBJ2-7	TGCAGTGCTAGAGATCGGGACAGGGACTACGAGCAGTACTTC	CSARDRDRDYEQYF
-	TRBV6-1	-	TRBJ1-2	TGTGCCAGCAGTGCACAGGAGAGTAAAGGCTACACCTTC	CASSAQESKGYTF
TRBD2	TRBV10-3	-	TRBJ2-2	TGTGCCATCAGTGAGTCAAGCGGGACGAACACCGGGGAGCTGTTTTTT	CAISESSGTNTGELFF
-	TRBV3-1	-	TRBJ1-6	TGTGCCAGCAGCCAAGTATTGGGCTCACCCCTCCACTTT	CASSQVLGSPLHF
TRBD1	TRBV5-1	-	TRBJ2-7	TGCGCCCGCAGCTTGGACAGGGCCTCCTACGAGCAGTACTTC	CARSLDRASYEQYF